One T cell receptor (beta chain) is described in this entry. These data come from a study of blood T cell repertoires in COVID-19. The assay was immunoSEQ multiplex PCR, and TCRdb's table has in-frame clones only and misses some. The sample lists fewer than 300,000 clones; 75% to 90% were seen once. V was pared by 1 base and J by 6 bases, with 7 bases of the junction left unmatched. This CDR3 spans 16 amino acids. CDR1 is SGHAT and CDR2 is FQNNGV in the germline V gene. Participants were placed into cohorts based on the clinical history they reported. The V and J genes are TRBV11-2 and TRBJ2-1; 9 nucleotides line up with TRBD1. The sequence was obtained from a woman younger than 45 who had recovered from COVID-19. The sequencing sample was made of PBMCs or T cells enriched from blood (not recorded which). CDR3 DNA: TGTGCCAGCAGCTTAGGGGACAGGGTGGTGGGCAATGAGCAGTTCTTC. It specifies CASSLGDRVVGNEQFF. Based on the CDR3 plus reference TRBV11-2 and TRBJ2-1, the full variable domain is EAGVAQSPRYKIIEKRQSVAFWCNPISGHATLYWYQQILGQGPKLLIQFQNNGVVDDSQLPKDRFSAERLKGVDSTLKIQPAKLEDSAVYLCASSLGDRVVGNEQFFGPGTRLTVL.